This T cell receptor beta chain was recorded in a study of cytomegalovirus exposure and HLA in healthy donors (dated by TCRdb to about 2017). Regarding the study in general: According to an earlier analysis of 550 to 700 of the donors, about 180 million T cells yielded some 110 million unique TCR beta sequences and 276 Gb of sequence data. An early release covering 550 to 700 HLA-typed donors comprised 250 to 350 gigabases of sequencing data and around 80 million unique TCR sequences. Of the roughly 430 genotyped donors, 81% fell in the genetic ancestry cluster associated with self-reported Caucasian donors. The study aimed to test whether signatures of past pathogen exposure could be identified by cataloging public T cell receptors. Using immunosequencing, the study profiled T cell repertoires from around 680 subjects and related those repertoires to cytomegalovirus serostatus. Along with the 666-subject first cohort, a separate validation cohort of around 110 different subjects was used. High-throughput TCR immunosequencing, statistical association of individual TCRs with disease status, and machine learning were combined to predict cytomegalovirus infection status. To study patterns of TCR occurrence, a later analysis re-analyzed previously published TCR beta repertoires from 550 to 800 donors and added high-resolution HLA genotyping. The later analysis used no new phenotypic data to find candidate immune exposures, relying instead on TCR beta sequences and their occurrence across donors. In an earlier analysis of roughly 600 of the donors, high-throughput TCR beta sequencing was used to judge whether each TCR beta V gene segment behaved as functional or pseudogenic. Donor age, sex, ethnicity and CMV serostatus were collected together with the repertoire data. Genome-wide SNP genotypes for about 60% of the roughly 700 donors were used in a later genetic analysis, which treated that subset as a discovery cohort. All discovery cohort repertoires had been generated using a single sequencing platform. Class I and class II HLA loci were covered by the typing at four-digit resolution. The number of typed donors differed by locus: about 620-640 for A, B, C, DRB1 and DQB1; 522 for DQA1; around 610 for DPA1; and around 450 for DPB1. Because of strong linkage in the cohort, four to six DR-DQ haplotypes were treated as single units for association and clustering. Among 300 to 500 genotyped donors of the cohort, an average of about 240,000 unique TCR beta nucleotide sequences was sequenced per donor, of which 15% to 20% were non-productive. What the research found in general, with its limitations: According to a later analysis, parvovirus B19, influenza, CMV and Epstein-Barr virus appeared linked to several top co-occurrence clusters. The study listed 150 to 200 TCR beta chains as associated with cytomegalovirus. A further reported finding was that TCR beta sequences accurately predicted the HLA-A and HLA-B alleles for most subjects in the first cohort. Some IMGT-functional V segments, including TRBV6-2 and TRBV6-3, could not be distinguished by the 87-base-pair reads and were therefore excluded. When HLA alleles, especially DR and DQ, strongly co-occurred, TCR associations were difficult to assign to individual alleles. A later analysis found that HLA-associated TCR beta chains were more clonally expanded and had lower generation probabilities than equally common non-associated chains. According to the authors, the approach could potentially be generalized to other disease states and immunological phenotypes. In an earlier analysis of about 600 of the donors, most TCR beta V segments appeared in productive rearrangements about 90% or about 30% of the time, broadly matching IMGT annotations. In this cohort, only TCR beta chains were sequenced, and detectable features were limited by the absence of alpha or paired-chain data. Sequencing depth was assumed to be roughly uniform across donors in the presence/absence analyses, though that assumption may not hold. According to a later analysis, most CMV-associated TCR beta chains appeared to be HLA-restricted, and the HLA associations seemed to be driven largely by CMV exposure. In a later analysis, the rate of TCR association differed among HLA loci, with DRB1 alleles having the most associated TCRs and HLA-C alleles having the fewest. Immune exposure information for the cohort was limited to CMV serostatus. In a later genetic analysis, fewer N-insertions in productive TCRs were reported among donors in an Asian-associated ancestry cluster than the approximately 710-donor mean. The classifier was reported to diagnose cytomegalovirus status with high specificity and sensitivity in both the original and validation cohorts. Seventeen rarely observed V segments, including chromosome 9 orphons, were excluded from the earlier analysis of some 590 of the donors because counts were too low. An association between a missense DCLRE1C variant and V-gene and J-gene trimming of TCR beta chains was found in a later genetic analysis and replicated in an independent cohort. Correlated functional status among segregating V segments might reflect linkage disequilibrium, but an unknown experimental factor could not be ruled out. The sequencing pipeline was judged likely to have produced a cluster of highly shared sequence variants as a technical artifact. Because HLA typing was unavailable for some donors at each locus, only the typed subset was used in association tests. A few of the identified cytomegalovirus-associated TCR beta chains were confirmed in vitro to be specific for cytomegalovirus antigens. In a later analysis, some 17,000 TCR beta sequences were associated with specific HLA alleles at a false discovery rate of 0.05. Most TCR sequences were seen in very few donors, while some public TCRs were found in many individuals.

The cohort consisted of approximately 690 healthy bone marrow donors. At the time of sampling, all cohort members were nominally healthy, though unrecorded immune exposures were likely present. Of the 600 to 750 cohort members, more than 250 had a positive CMV serostatus and about 400 had a negative one, while no CMV serostatus was recorded for the donor. Each donor provided a peripheral blood sample, and peripheral blood mononuclear cells were used for TCR beta sequencing. Genomic DNA was extracted from the blood cell samples with the Qiagen DNeasy Blood Extraction Kit. CDR1 and CDR2 (SGHRS, YFSETQ) derive from the germline V gene. Trimmed from V: 4 bases; trimmed from J: 1 base; junction bases lacking a gene match: 14. Its CDR3 holds 20 amino acids, cysteine through phenylalanine. The read is trimmed to its CDR3 DNA, 60 bases read in frame from base 1. The library relied on the immunoSEQ multiplex PCR assay. For the multiplex PCR, a mixture combining 60 forward primers for TCR Vbeta segments and 13 reverse primers for TCR Jbeta segments was used. The CDR3 region of rearranged TCR beta genes was amplified from genomic DNA with a multiplex PCR assay. The amplified TCR beta libraries were sequenced on the Illumina HiSeq System as 87-base-pair reads. The original methods were these. In a later analysis, tens of millions of unique TCR beta chains were counted across the approximately 640 repertoires, and around 11 million of these chains were shared by at least two donors. To remove PCR and sequencing errors, raw reads were error-corrected and collapsed into unique sequences using a nearest-neighbor algorithm that merged closely related sequences. V, D and J gene segments were assigned by aligning CDR3 sequences to IMGT reference sequences. For a sequence to be retained, at least a six-nucleotide match to both a V gene segment and a J gene segment was required. Rearrangements were classified as productive when the CDR3 lacked stop codons and remained in frame with V and J, and all other rearrangements were classified as non-productive. CDR3 was defined according to IMGT convention as the region running from the second conserved V-encoded cysteine to the conserved J-encoded phenylalanine. In an earlier analysis of 500 to 650 of the donors, sequences lacking an unambiguous match to a single V gene segment were excluded. An earlier analysis of some 500 of the donors classified V segments as functional when productive rearrangements were above 56.7% and as segregating when the standard deviation between donors was above 5%. A statistical classification framework was built for diagnosing cytomegalovirus status from the catalog of TCR beta chain sequences. V and J gene assignment, in a later analysis, came from comparing TCR nucleotide sequences with IMGT/GENE-DB human TR gene sequences. The TCRdist pipeline was used in a later analysis to assign CDR3 sequences and most-parsimonious VDJ recombination scenarios. In a later analysis, each TCR beta chain was defined by its CDR3 amino acid sequence together with its V-gene family, and reads lacking a unique V-gene family were excluded. As a way to deal with suspected cross-contamination and a sequencing artifact, a later analysis dropped 450 to 600 nucleotide sequences that were highly shared and had low generation probability. For each public chain, a later analysis derived a clonal expansion index from normalized ranks of inferred template counts within each repertoire. In a later analysis, generation probabilities were computed using a VDJ recombination model fitted to out-of-frame rearrangements, and the results were checked against IGoR. Hypergeometric tests were used in a later analysis to score TCR-TCR, TCR-HLA and TCR-CMV co-occurrence, with a repertoire-size bias correction applied to the TCR pairs. A later analysis estimated false discovery rates by permuting HLA or CMV assignments 20 times. In a later analysis, co-occurring TCRs were grouped using DBSCAN, and TCRdist sequence similarity was added for clustering within HLA-allele-positive subsets. Repertoires with fewer than 30,000 or more than 120,000 public chains were left out of co-occurrence clustering, as were four to six repertoires with anomalous nucleotide sharing. TCRdb holds this immuneACCESS table with in-frame rearrangements only. Some clones are missing; in checked studies, unresolved V genes explain under half, and the rest has no known cause. For V, J and clone size, that table is used; D and trimming come from the DNA. Present in this sample are approximately 70,000 clones, just under 75% of which were seen just once. The ten most abundant clones make up about an eighth of the sample.

With regard to this clone: This receptor's antigen is unknown. No much larger clonotype is one base removed from it; base qualities were not supplied.

The chain was built from TRBV5-1 and TRBJ2-3; a stretch of 14 junction bases matches TRBD2. The sequencing input was PBMCs. The receptor was isolated from a human donor in good health. The CDR3 loop reads CASSATGTSGSGVRTDTQYF. In nucleotide form, the sequence is TGCGCCAGCAGCGCTACCGGGACTAGCGGGAGTGGTGTACGCACAGATACGCAGTATTTT.